This T cell receptor beta chain derives from a study of cytomegalovirus exposure and HLA in healthy donors. The CDR3 has 16 residues. Germline assignment: CDR1 MNHNS and CDR2 SASEGT. V shed 2 bases, J shed 0 bases, and the junction held 3 bases outside the gene matches. Use of 60 Vbeta and 13 Jbeta primers characterized the PCR. The method was immunoSEQ multiplex PCR; TCRdb's version includes in-frame clones alone and lacks a portion of them. The sample holds about 110,000 clones, around 86% seen once. The rearrangement links TRBV6-1 to TRBJ2-3, with TRBD2 matching over 9 bases. The source is a man aged 40-55 years in good health and CMV-seronegative. The material sequenced was PBMCs. The CDR3 DNA is TGTGCCAGCAGTGAAAATAGCGGGGGCAGCACAGATACGCAGTATTTT. Its protein is CASSENSGGSTDTQYF.